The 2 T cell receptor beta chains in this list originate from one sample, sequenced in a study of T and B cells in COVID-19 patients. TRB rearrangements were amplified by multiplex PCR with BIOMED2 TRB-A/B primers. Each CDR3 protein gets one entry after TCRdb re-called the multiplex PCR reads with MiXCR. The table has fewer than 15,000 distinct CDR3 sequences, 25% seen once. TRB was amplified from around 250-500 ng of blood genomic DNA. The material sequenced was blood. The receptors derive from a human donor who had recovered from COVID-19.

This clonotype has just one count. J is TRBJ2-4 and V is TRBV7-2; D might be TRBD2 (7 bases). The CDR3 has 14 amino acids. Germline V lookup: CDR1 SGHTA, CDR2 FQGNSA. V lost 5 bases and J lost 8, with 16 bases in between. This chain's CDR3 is CASSPTGRVYIQYF. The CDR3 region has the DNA TGTGCCAGCAGCCCTACAGGGAGGGTGTACATTCAGTACTTC.

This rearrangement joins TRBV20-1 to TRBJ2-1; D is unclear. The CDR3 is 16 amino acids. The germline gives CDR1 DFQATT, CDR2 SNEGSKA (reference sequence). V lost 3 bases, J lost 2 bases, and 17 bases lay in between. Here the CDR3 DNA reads TGCAGTGCTAGGCCCTTTGCGGCCGCGACCTACAATGAGCAGTTCTTC. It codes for CSARPFAAATYNEQFF.